This is a list of T cell receptor beta chains from one sample in a study of T cells in Graves' hyperthyroidism and ophthalmopathy. MiXCR, run by TCRdb on the multiplex PCR reads, gives a single entry per CDR3 protein. The table lists under 300,000 distinct CDR3 sequences, 13% of them singletons. What was sequenced was blood. These receptors all come from a woman aged 25 to 39 with Graves' hyperthyroidism that later progressed to Graves' ophthalmopathy. Both conserved end residues are part of each CDR3. A D gene is named only where the DNA matches it firmly. Some rows have no size entry. The others give once, few or many, or a class for an expanded clone.

J gene | V gene | D gene | clone size | CDR3 protein | CDR3 DNA
TRBJ1-1 | TRBV20-1 | NA | NA | CSTNRVFEAFF | TGCAGTACCAATCGAGTGTTTGAAGCTTTCTTT
TRBJ2-3 | TRBV19 | NA | NA | CASSIAASGADTQYF | TGTGCCAGTAGTATCGCGGCTAGTGGGGCAGATACGCAGTATTTT
TRBJ2-7 | TRBV7-8 | NA | few | CASSLGGGGYYEQYF | TGTGCCAGCAGCTTAGGCGGAGGGGGGTACTACGAGCAGTACTTC
TRBJ2-1 | TRBV20-1 | NA | many | CSARVKYGQFF | TGCAGTGCTAGGGTTAAATACGGGCAGTTCTTC
TRBJ2-1 | TRBV19 | TRBD2 | once | CASSIGLARYNEQFF | TGTGCCAGTAGTATAGGACTAGCGAGATACAATGAGCAGTTCTTC
TRBJ2-1 | TRBV7-2 | NA | many | CASSLPKFDGSSYNEQFF | TGTGCCAGCAGCTTACCGAAATTCGACGGTAGCTCCTACAATGAGCAGTTCTTC
TRBJ1-1 | TRBV3-1 | TRBD1 | many | CASSSRHQGGLNTEAFF | TGTGCCAGCAGCTCCCGTCATCAAGGGGGCCTGAACACTGAAGCTTTCTTT
TRBJ2-5 | TRBV28 | TRBD2 | NA | CASSFSRGGSKETQYF | TGTGCCAGCAGTTTTAGTAGGGGCGGGAGTAAAGAGACCCAGTACTTC
TRBJ2-3 | TRBV28 | TRBD1 | many | CASSTASGGSDTQYF | TGTGCCAGCAGTACCGCCTCAGGGGGTTCAGATACGCAGTATTTT
TRBJ1-1 | TRBV6-1 | NA | many | CASSEAGGRNTEAFF | TGTGCCAGCTCCGAGGCGGGGGGACGGAACACTGAAGCTTTCTTT
TRBJ2-1 | TRBV3-1 | TRBD2 | many | CASSQEGGSGWNEQFF | TGTGCCAGCAGCCAAGAAGGCGGTAGCGGGTGGAATGAGCAGTTCTTC
TRBJ2-5 | TRBV11-2 | TRBD2 | NA | CASRRGSGGQETQYF | TGTGCCAGCAGGAGGGGTAGCGGGGGACAAGAGACCCAGTACTTC
TRBJ1-2 | TRBV30 | TRBD1 | many | CAWSRIRDRNYGYTF | TGTGCCTGGAGTCGAATCCGGGACAGAAATTATGGCTACACCTTC
TRBJ1-5 | TRBV28 | NA | NA | CASNARDSNQPQHF | TGTGCCAGCAACGCTAGGGATAGCAATCAGCCCCAGCATTTT
TRBJ2-7 | TRBV2 | TRBD2 | many | CASSAKREGEQYF | TGTGCCAGCAGTGCGAAGCGGGAGGGGGAGCAGTACTTC
TRBJ2-7 | TRBV12-3/TRBV12-4 | NA | many | CASSPFGTQDHEQYF | TGTGCCAGCAGCCCTTTCGGGACCCAGGACCACGAGCAGTACTTC
TRBJ2-7 | TRBV28 | NA | many | CASTPGDLPYEQYF | TGTGCCAGCACCCCCGGAGACTTACCCTACGAGCAGTACTTC
TRBJ2-5 | TRBV7-9 | NA | NA | CASSLVQGAWGTQYF | TGTGCCAGCAGCTTAGTTCAAGGGGCGTGGGGGACCCAGTACTTC
TRBJ2-5 | TRBV7-3 | TRBD2 | few | CASSLNGAGGETQYF | TGTGCCAGCAGCTTAAACGGGGCGGGAGGGGAGACCCAGTACTTC
TRBJ2-1 | TRBV7-8 | TRBD2 | NA | CASSQDGGVNWGQFF | TGTGCCAGCAGCCAAGACGGGGGGGTGAACTGGGGGCAGTTCTTC
TRBJ1-1 | TRBV11-2 | NA | many | CASSSTGGKNTEAFF | TGTGCCAGCAGCTCAACGGGGGGGAAGAACACTGAAGCTTTCTTT
TRBJ1-3 | TRBV19 | NA | NA | CASSPGQNSGNTIYF | TGTGCCAGTAGTCCTGGACAAAACTCTGGAAACACCATATATTTT
TRBJ1-2 | TRBV18 | NA | many | CASSDGNYGYTF | TGTGCCAGCTCAGACGGAAACTATGGCTACACCTTC
TRBJ2-5 | TRBV19 | TRBD2 | many | CASSIRLAAQETQYF | TGTGCCAGTAGTATACGGCTAGCGGCTCAAGAGACCCAGTACTTC
TRBJ2-7 | TRBV30 | TRBD2 | many | CAWGGLAGLSYEQYF | TGTGCCTGGGGAGGACTAGCGGGTCTCTCCTACGAGCAGTACTTC
TRBJ2-5 | TRBV19 | NA | few | CASSGQPQETQYF | TGTGCCAGTAGCGGACAGCCTCAAGAGACCCAGTACTTC
TRBJ2-2 | TRBV15 | NA | NA | CATSFGLGRYSTGELFF | TGTGCCACCAGCTTCGGGTTGGGACGGTATAGCACCGGGGAGCTGTTTTTT
TRBJ2-5 | TRBV4-1 | NA | few | CASSLREGETQYF | TGCGCCAGCAGCCTAAGAGAAGGGGAGACCCAGTACTTC
TRBJ1-1 | TRBV7-2 | TRBD1 | NA | CASSLDWDRGRLNTEAFF | TGTGCCAGCAGCTTAGATTGGGACAGGGGGCGCTTGAACACTGAAGCTTTCTTT
TRBJ1-1 | TRBV12-3/TRBV12-4 | NA | many | CASSGTMNTEAFF | TGTGCCAGCAGTGGAACGATGAACACTGAAGCTTTCTTT
TRBJ2-1 | TRBV6-2/TRBV6-3 | TRBD1 | many | CASSYSWDRFGGEQFF | TGTGCCAGCAGTTACTCTTGGGACAGGTTCGGGGGTGAGCAGTTCTTC
TRBJ2-7 | TRBV4-3 | NA | many | CASSQDNSGYEQYF | TGCGCCAGCAGCCAAGACAATAGCGGCTACGAGCAGTACTTC
TRBJ2-5 | TRBV10-2 | NA | many | CASTRGETQYF | TGCGCCAGCACCAGGGGAGAGACCCAGTACTTC
TRBJ2-3 | TRBV7-8 | TRBD2 | many | CASSPTRATSGNLTDTQYF | TGTGCCAGCAGCCCAACCCGCGCGACTAGCGGGAACCTAACAGATACGCAGTATTTT
TRBJ1-1 | TRBV7-9 | NA | few | CASSQPQGKDTEAFF | TGTGCCAGCAGCCAACCTCAGGGGAAGGACACTGAAGCTTTCTTT
TRBJ2-7 | TRBV28 | TRBD2 | many | CASTGREAFSYEQYF | TGTGCCAGCACCGGACGGGAGGCTTTTTCCTACGAGCAGTACTTC
TRBJ2-3 | TRBV27 | NA | many | CASSGHRDTQYF | TGTGCCAGCAGCGGCCACAGGGATACGCAGTATTTT
TRBJ2-7 | TRBV7-9 | NA | many | CASSLEGVGYEQYF | TGTGCCAGCAGCTTAGAGGGAGTGGGGTACGAGCAGTACTTC
TRBJ2-5 | TRBV24-1 | NA | many | CATSLGGSPPQETQYF | TGTGCCACCAGCCTAGGGGGGTCCCCCCCGCAAGAGACCCAGTACTTC
TRBJ2-1 | TRBV7-8 | NA | many | CASSPRRDEQFF | TGTGCCAGCAGCCCACGACGGGATGAGCAGTTCTTC
TRBJ2-7 | TRBV3-2 | NA | many | CASSCDRKGSYEQYF | TGTGCCAGCAGCTGCGACCGCAAGGGCTCCTACGAGCAGTACTTC
TRBJ2-5 | TRBV20-1 | TRBD2 | many | CSAGSLAGGLQETQYF | TGCAGTGCTGGAAGCCTAGCGGGAGGCCTCCAAGAGACCCAGTACTTC
TRBJ2-3 | TRBV7-2 | TRBD2 | many | CASSLYGLAVPGGTDTQYF | TGTGCCAGCAGCTTATATGGACTAGCGGTCCCAGGGGGCACAGATACGCAGTATTTT